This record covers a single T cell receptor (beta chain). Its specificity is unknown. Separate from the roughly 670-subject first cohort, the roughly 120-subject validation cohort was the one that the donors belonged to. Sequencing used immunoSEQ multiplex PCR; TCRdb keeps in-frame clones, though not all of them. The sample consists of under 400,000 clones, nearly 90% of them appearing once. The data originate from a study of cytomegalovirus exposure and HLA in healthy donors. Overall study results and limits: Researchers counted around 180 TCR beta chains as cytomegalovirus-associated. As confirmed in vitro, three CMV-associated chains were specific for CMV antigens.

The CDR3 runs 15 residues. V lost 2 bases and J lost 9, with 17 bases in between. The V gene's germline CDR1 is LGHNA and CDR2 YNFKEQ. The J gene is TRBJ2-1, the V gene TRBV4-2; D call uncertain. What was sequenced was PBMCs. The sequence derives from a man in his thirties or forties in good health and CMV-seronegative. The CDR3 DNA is TGTGCCAGCAGCCAACCAAATCTCGAGCGTGGTGAGCAGTTCTTC. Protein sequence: CASSQPNLERGEQFF.